This T cell receptor beta chain was captured in a study of control samples from healthy donors and cancer patients. Only in-frame clones appear in the TCRdb table, and some are missing; sequencing was by immunoSEQ multiplex PCR. The profile shows 150,000 to 200,000 clones, 90% of them singletons. The CDR3 totals 13 residues. Trimming removed 8 bases at V and 4 bases at J, with 9 bases between. From germline, CDR1 is LNHDA and CDR2 SQIVND (reference sequence). The chain uses TRBV19 and TRBJ1-6, with D perhaps matching TRBD1 (5 bases). The source is a woman aged 45-59 years in good health. The sequencing sample was made of blood. CDR3 bases: TGTGCCAGTCGGGACTTTTATAATTCACCCCTCCACTTT. Translating it yields CASRDFYNSPLHF.